Reported below is one T cell receptor (beta chain). TCRdb's copy holds only in-frame clones and misses some; the assay was immunoSEQ multiplex PCR. The data contain approximately 250,000 clones, roughly 83% of them singletons. The sample comes from a study of blood T cell repertoires in COVID-19. About the research overall: Sites across the United States, Italy and Spain contributed samples from acute and convalescent COVID-19.

The junction had 7 bases not matched to a gene; V was cut back by 2 bases and J by 0 bases. Germline lookup yields CDR1 SQVTM and CDR2 ANQGSEA. This CDR3 contains 17 residues. Sample: peripheral blood. The source is a man in his fifties or sixties who had recovered from COVID-19. The chain uses TRBV29-1 and TRBJ2-1; 10 bases line up with TRBD2. CDR3 bases: TGCAGCGTTGAATTCAGTAGCGGGGGGAGCTCCTACAATGAGCAGTTCTTC. Protein product: CSVEFSSGGSSYNEQFF.